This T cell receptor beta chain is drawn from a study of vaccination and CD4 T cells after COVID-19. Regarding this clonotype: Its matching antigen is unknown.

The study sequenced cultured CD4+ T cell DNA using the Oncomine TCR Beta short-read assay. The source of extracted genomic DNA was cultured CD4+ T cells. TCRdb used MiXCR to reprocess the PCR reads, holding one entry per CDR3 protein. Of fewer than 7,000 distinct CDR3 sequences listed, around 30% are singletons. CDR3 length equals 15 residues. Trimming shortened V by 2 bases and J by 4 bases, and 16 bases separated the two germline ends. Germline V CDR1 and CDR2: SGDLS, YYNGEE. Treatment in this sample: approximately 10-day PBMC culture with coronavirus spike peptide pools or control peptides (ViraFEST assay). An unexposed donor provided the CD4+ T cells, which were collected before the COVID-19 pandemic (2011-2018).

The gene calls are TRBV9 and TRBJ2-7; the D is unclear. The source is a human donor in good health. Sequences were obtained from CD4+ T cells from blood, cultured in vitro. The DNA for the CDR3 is TGTGCCAGCAGCGTTGTGGCCGCAGGAATGTACGAGCAGTACTTC. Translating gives CASSVVAAGMYEQYF.